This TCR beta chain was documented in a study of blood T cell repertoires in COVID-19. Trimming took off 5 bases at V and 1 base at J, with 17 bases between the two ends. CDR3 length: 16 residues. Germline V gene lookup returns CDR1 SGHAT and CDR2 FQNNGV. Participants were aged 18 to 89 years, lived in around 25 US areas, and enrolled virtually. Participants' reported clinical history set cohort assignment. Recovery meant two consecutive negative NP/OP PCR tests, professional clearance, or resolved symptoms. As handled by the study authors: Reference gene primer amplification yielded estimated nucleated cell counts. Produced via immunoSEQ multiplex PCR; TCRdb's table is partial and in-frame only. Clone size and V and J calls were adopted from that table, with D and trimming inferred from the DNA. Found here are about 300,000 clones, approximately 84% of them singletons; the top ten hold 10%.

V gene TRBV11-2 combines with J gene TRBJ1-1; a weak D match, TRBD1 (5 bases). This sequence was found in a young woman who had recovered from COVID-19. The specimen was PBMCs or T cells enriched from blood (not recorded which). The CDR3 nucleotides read TGTGCCAGCAGCCGCGGGGGTTCGGGGGAGAACACTGAAGCTTTCTTT. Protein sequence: CASSRGGSGENTEAFF.